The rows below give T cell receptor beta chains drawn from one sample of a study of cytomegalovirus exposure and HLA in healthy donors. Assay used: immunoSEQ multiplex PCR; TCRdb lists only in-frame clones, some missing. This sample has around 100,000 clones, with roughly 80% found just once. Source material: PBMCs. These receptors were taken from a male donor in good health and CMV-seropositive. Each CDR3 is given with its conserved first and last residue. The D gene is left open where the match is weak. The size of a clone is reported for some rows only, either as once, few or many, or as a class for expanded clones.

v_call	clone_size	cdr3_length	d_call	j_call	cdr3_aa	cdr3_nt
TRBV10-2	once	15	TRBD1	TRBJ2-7	CASSGSTGFGYEQYF	TGCGCCAGCAGTGGGTCGACAGGGTTTGGGTACGAGCAGTACTTC
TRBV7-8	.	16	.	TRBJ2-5	CASSLSGPVRQETQYF	TGTGCCAGCAGCTTAAGCGGACCGGTGCGCCAAGAGACCCAGTACTTC
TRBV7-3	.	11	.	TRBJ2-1	CASSLQGEQFF	TGTGCCAGCAGCCTACAGGGCGAGCAGTTCTTC
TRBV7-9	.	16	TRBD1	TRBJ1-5	CASSPGTVNSNQPQHF	TGTGCCAGCAGCCCCGGGACAGTAAATAGCAATCAGCCCCAGCATTTT
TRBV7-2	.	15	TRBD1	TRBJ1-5	CASSRTGDGNQPQHF	TGTGCCAGCAGCCGGACAGGGGACGGCAATCAGCCCCAGCATTTT
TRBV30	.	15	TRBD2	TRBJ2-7	CAWSYGVAGDYEQYF	TGTGCCTGGAGTTATGGTGTAGCGGGCGACTACGAGCAGTACTTC
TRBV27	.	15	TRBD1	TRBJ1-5	CASGQGGGRGQPQHF	TGTGCCAGTGGACAGGGAGGGGGGAGAGGGCAGCCCCAGCATTTT
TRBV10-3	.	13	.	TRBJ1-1	CAISDSVYTEAFF	TGTGCCATCAGTGATAGCGTTTACACTGAAGCTTTCTTT
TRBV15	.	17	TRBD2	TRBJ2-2	CATSSGTSGGVTGELFF	TGTGCCACCAGCAGTGGTACTAGCGGGGGTGTTACCGGGGAGCTGTTTTTT
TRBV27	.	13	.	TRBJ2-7	CASRSGQADEQYF	TGTGCCAGCAGGAGCGGTCAAGCAGACGAGCAGTACTTC
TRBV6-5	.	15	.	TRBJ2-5	CASSYGGVGQETQYF	TGTGCCAGCAGTTATGGGGGCGTGGGGCAAGAGACCCAGTACTTC
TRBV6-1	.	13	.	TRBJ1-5	CASSDRGNQPQHF	TGTGCCAGCAGTGACAGGGGCAATCAGCCCCAGCATTTT
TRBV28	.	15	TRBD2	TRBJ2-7	CASTTPSSGSHEQYF	TGTGCCAGCACCACGCCGAGTAGCGGGAGCCACGAGCAGTACTTC
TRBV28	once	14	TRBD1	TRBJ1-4	CASSRTGAHEKLFF	TGTGCCAGCAGTCGGACAGGGGCACATGAAAAACTGTTTTTT
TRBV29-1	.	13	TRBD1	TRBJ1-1	CSVSQGGEAEAFF	TGCAGCGTTTCACAGGGGGGCGAGGCTGAAGCTTTCTTT
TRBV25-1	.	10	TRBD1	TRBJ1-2	CASKDRDRTF	TGTGCCTCGAAGGACAGGGATCGGACCTTC
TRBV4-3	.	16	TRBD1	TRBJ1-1	CASSQDWDRVGTEAFF	TGCGCCAGCAGCCAAGATTGGGACAGGGTTGGCACTGAAGCTTTCTTT